This passage covers 14 T cell receptor beta chains from one sample sequenced in a study of T cells in Graves' hyperthyroidism and ophthalmopathy. From RNA transcripts, TCR beta CDR3 regions were amplified. HTBI primers were used for first-round RT-PCR of the TCR CDR3. TCRdb itself ran the multiplex PCR reads through MiXCR, one entry per CDR3 protein. The sample holds some 560,000 distinct CDR3 sequences, 12% to 15% seen once. The sample was blood. The receptors shown here come from a woman aged 40 to 50 with Graves' hyperthyroidism.

This clonotype showed up many times. This chain links TRBV28 with TRBJ1-1; D remains ambiguous. This CDR3 has 12 amino acids. The V end lost 5 bases, the J end lost 5 bases, and 9 bases lay between the germline ends. CDR1 is MDHEN, CDR2 SYDVKM, per germline. For the CDR3, the DNA is TGTGCCAGCAGTCTCCAATTTACTGAAGCTTTCTTT. Its protein product is CASSLQFTEAFF.

This clonotype has a handful of counts. The rearrangement links TRBV6-5 to TRBJ1-4, with D perhaps TRBD1 (5 bases). CDR3 length equals 15 residues. The germline V gene encodes CDR1 MNHEY and CDR2 SVGAGI. Trimming cost V 6 bases and J 5 bases, with 16 bases left between them. CDR3 nucleotide sequence: TGTGCCAGCAGCCATACTGGGGGGGGAAATGAAAAACTGTTTTTT. Translation gives CASSHTGGGNEKLFF.

The chain uses TRBV2 and TRBJ1-4, with 7 bases fitting TRBD1. The germline CDR1 and CDR2 sequences are SNHLY and FYNNEI. CDR3 length: 16 amino acids. V was clipped by 5 bases and J by 4 bases; unmatched bases: 10. DNA for the CDR3: TGTGCCAGCAGTTCCGGACAGGCCATAGTTAATGAAAAACTGTTTTTT. This codes for CASSSGQAIVNEKLFF. The whole variable domain, remainder taken from reference TRBV2 and TRBJ1-4, is EPEVTQTPSHQVTQMGQEVILRCVPISNHLYFYWYRQILGQKVEFLVSFYNNEISEKSEIFDDQFSVERPDGSNFTLKIRSTKLEDSAMYFCASSSGQAIVNEKLFFGSGTQLSVL.

This clonotype was seen many times. This chain connects TRBV20-1 to TRBJ1-1; possibly TRBD1 for D (5 bases). The CDR3 has 14 residues. V dropped 2 bases and J dropped 2 bases, with 12 bases sitting between them. Germline V lookup: CDR1 DFQATT, CDR2 SNEGSKA (reference sequence). CDR3 sequence: CSARRAGRNTEAFF. The CDR3 bases are TGCAGTGCTAGACGGGCGGGGCGAAACACTGAAGCTTTCTTT.

The sample holds many counts of this clonotype. The chain employs TRBV3-1 and TRBJ2-3; 11 bases match TRBD2. Losses at the gene ends were 1 base for V and 5 bases for J; bases not matched to a gene: 11. The CDR3 extends over 18 amino acids. The germline gives CDR1 LGHDT, CDR2 YNNKEL (reference sequence). CDR3 nucleotide sequence: TGTGCCAGCAGCCAAGGTCTGCCGACTAGCGGGATTGGAGATACGCAGTATTTT. The encoded protein is CASSQGLPTSGIGDTQYF.

This clonotype was detected ten times or more. J is TRBJ1-1 and V is TRBV28; D is possibly TRBD1 (5 bases). Trimming left V 6 bases short and J 2 bases short, with 10 bases between. This CDR3 has 13 residues. The germline CDR1 and CDR2 sequences are MDHEN and SYDVKM. This chain's CDR3 is CASRGTANTEAFF. In nucleotides, the CDR3 is TGTGCCAGCAGAGGGACGGCCAACACTGAAGCTTTCTTT.

This clonotype was counted many times. This chain's CDR3 is CASSQDLAGGRDTQYF. The DNA for the CDR3 is TGTGCCAGCAGCCAAGATCTAGCGGGAGGCCGCGATACGCAGTATTTT. The V gene is TRBV3-1, the J gene TRBJ2-3, with TRBD2 matching over 11 bases. Germline V gives CDR1 LGHDT, CDR2 YNNKEL (reference sequence). After removal of 0 bases from V and 6 bases from J, the junction contained 5 bases not matched to a gene. The CDR3 length is 16 residues.

This chain joins TRBV5-1 and TRBJ1-4; TRBD1 agrees at 12 bases. CDR3 length: 16 amino acids. Germline CDR1 reads SGHRS; CDR2 reads YFSETQ. The V gene end was trimmed by 5 bases and the J gene end by 5 bases; junction bases not matched to a gene: 7. The CDR3 spells CASRTGTGGPNEKLFF. The CDR3 nucleotides read TGCGCCAGCAGAACCGGGACAGGGGGCCCCAATGAAAAACTGTTTTTT. Together with reference TRBV5-1 and TRBJ1-4, the CDR3 gives the full variable domain: KAGVTQTPRYLIKTRGQQVTLSCSPISGHRSVSWYQQTPGQGLQFLFEYFSETQRNKGNFPGRFSGRQFSNSRSEMNVSTLELGDSALYLCASRTGTGGPNEKLFFGSGTQLSVL.

Concerning this clonotype itself: A single base separates this from a much larger clone, so it may be a read error. The chain couples TRBV4-1 to TRBJ2-7; D is unclear. Trimming took off 2 bases at V and 3 bases at J, with 8 bases between the two ends. The CDR3 covers 13 residues. Germline loops: CDR1 MGHRA, CDR2 YSYEKL. CDR3 DNA sequence: TGCGCCAGCAGCCAAAACGAGGACTACGAGCAGTACTTC. Translated: CASSQNEDYEQYF.

This clonotype was seen at least ten times. V usage is TRBV20-1 and J usage is TRBJ1-1; D remains ambiguous. The CDR3 is 13 residues long. The V end was cut by 0 bases, the J end by 3 bases, with 8 bases between. The germline CDR1 and CDR2 sequences are DFQATT and SNEGSKA (reference sequence). The CDR3 protein is CSARDHSDTEAFF. The CDR3 DNA reads as TGCAGTGCTAGAGATCACAGCGACACTGAAGCTTTCTTT.

V usage is TRBV27 and J usage is TRBJ1-5; D is ambiguous. The CDR3 is made up of 13 amino acids. Per germline, CDR1 MNHEY and CDR2 SMNVEV (reference sequence). Trimming removed 8 bases at V and 0 bases at J, with 8 bases between. CDR3 sequence (DNA): TGTGCCAGCGGAACTCTTAGCAATCAGCCCCAGCATTTT. Amino acids: CASGTLSNQPQHF.

This clonotype was detected ten times or more. V usage is TRBV27 and J usage is TRBJ2-7, with D tentatively TRBD2 (6 bases). Germline CDR1 is MNHEY and CDR2 is SMNVEV (reference sequence). V was shortened by 3 bases and J by 5 bases, with 14 bases between the two germline ends. This CDR3 has 14 amino acids. The CDR3 here is CASSLRRESHEQYF. CDR3 DNA: TGTGCCAGCAGTTTGAGACGGGAGTCTCACGAGCAGTACTTC.

The chain links TRBV10-3 to TRBJ2-2; D remains ambiguous. CDR1 and CDR2 from the germline V gene are ENHRY and SYGVKD. The CDR3 has 15 amino acids. Trimming pared 0 bases from V and 1 base from J, leaving 6 bases between. The CDR3 sequence: CAISESSGNTGELFF. DNA for the CDR3: TGTGCCATCAGTGAGTCATCGGGGAACACCGGGGAGCTGTTTTTT.

This clonotype was detected ten times or more. The genes are TRBV28 and TRBJ2-2; 8 nucleotides agree with TRBD1. Germline CDR1 MDHEN, CDR2 SYDVKM. CDR3 length: 15 residues. V was clipped by 2 bases and J by 7 bases; unmatched bases: 6. The CDR3 coding sequence is TGTGCCAGCAGTTTAGTGGCAGGGGGCGGCGGGGAGCTGTTTTTT. As protein: CASSLVAGGGGELFF.